This is a list of T cell receptor beta chains from one sample in a study of T cells in Graves' hyperthyroidism and ophthalmopathy. TCRdb redid the calling of the multiplex PCR reads with MiXCR, one entry per CDR3 protein. The data contain approximately 690,000 distinct CDR3 sequences, under 25% of them seen just once; the ten biggest clones take up under 35%. Sample: blood. Source of these receptors: a man aged 30 to 39 with Graves' ophthalmopathy. CDR3s include the opening cysteine and the closing phenylalanine or tryptophan. The D gene is left open where the match is weak. Clone sizes are given selectively: once, few, many, or a class where the clone is expanded.

DNA,CDR3,J,length,D,V,size
TGTGCCAGCTCACCAGGAGGGACTAGTCGTCCCGGGGAGCTGTTTTTT,CASSPGGTSRPGELFF,TRBJ2-2,16,TRBD2,TRBV18,few
TGTGCCTGGAGTGGCTCCCAGGGGGCTGAAGCTTTCTTT,CAWSGSQGAEAFF,TRBJ1-1,13,TRBD1,TRBV30,-
TGTGCCAGCAGAACTAGCGGGAACTACGAGCAGTACTTC,CASRTSGNYEQYF,TRBJ2-7,13,TRBD2,TRBV11-2,many
TGTGCCACCAGTGATCCGGGACTAGCGGGAGACAGTGATACGCAGTATTTT,CATSDPGLAGDSDTQYF,TRBJ2-3,17,TRBD2,TRBV24-1,-
TGTGCCAGTAGTGCCCGGGACAGGGGGCCGTCGGGGCAGTACTTC,CASSARDRGPSGQYF,TRBJ2-7,15,TRBD1,TRBV19,-
TGTGCCAGCAGTGTGTTAGTTGTACACAATGAGCAGTTCTTC,CASSVLVVHNEQFF,TRBJ2-1,14,-,TRBV7-2,few
TGCAGCGTTGTTCTGCGAGGGGAGCTGTTTTTT,CSVVLRGELFF,TRBJ2-2,11,-,TRBV29-1,-
TGTGCCAGCAGTTCTAGAAATGGTCGGGGTAACACTGAAGCTTTCTTT,CASSSRNGRGNTEAFF,TRBJ1-1,16,-,TRBV6-5,few
TGTGCCAGCACCGCCCACGGGAGGGCCCTATCCGGGGGGCTGTTTTTT,CASTAHGRALSGGLFF,TRBJ2-2,16,TRBD2,TRBV6-1,-
TGTGCCAGCAGTTACTCGCTAGGACAGGGAATGCAGCAGTACTTC,CASSYSLGQGMQQYF,TRBJ2-7,15,TRBD1,TRBV6-5,many
TGTGCCAGCAGTGAAAGGGAGGCAGGGGCGATGCGCGAGCAGTACTTC,CASSEREAGAMREQYF,TRBJ2-7,16,-,TRBV2,few
TGTGCCTGGAGTGCGGGACAGGGGAGAGGGGCCAACGTCCTGACTTTC,CAWSAGQGRGANVLTF,TRBJ2-6,16,TRBD1,TRBV30,few
TGTGCCAGTAAACTGGGGAACACCGGGGAGCTGTTTTTT,CASKLGNTGELFF,TRBJ2-2,13,-,TRBV19,-
TGCGCCAGCAGCCAAGATACTAGTCGAGTCGGGGAGCTGTTTTTT,CASSQDTSRVGELFF,TRBJ2-2,15,-,TRBV4-1,few
TGTGCCAGCAGTTATTCCCCGAACATGGAGGAGAACACTGAAGCTTTCTTT,CASSYSPNMEENTEAFF,TRBJ1-1,17,-,TRBV6-1,few
TGTGCCAGCAGTGTAACAGGGGGGGACACCGGGGAGCTGTTTTTT,CASSVTGGDTGELFF,TRBJ2-2,15,-,TRBV2,-
TGCGCCAGCAGCCAAGATGGGGGGAAGGTTAATGAAAAACTGTTTTTT,CASSQDGGKVNEKLFF,TRBJ1-4,16,-,TRBV4-3,-
TGTGCCAGCAGTTTTTACACTGAAGCTTTCTTT,CASSFYTEAFF,TRBJ1-1,11,-,TRBV12-3/TRBV12-4,many
TGTGCCAGTAGTATAGGCATCAGGGATACTGAAGCTTTCTTT,CASSIGIRDTEAFF,TRBJ1-1,14,-,TRBV19,few
TGTGCCAGCAGTGCCGGGACAGGGGGCGCTGGCTACACCTTC,CASSAGTGGAGYTF,TRBJ1-2,14,TRBD1,TRBV28,many
TGCAGTGCTAGAGATAGGAGTAGCGGGAGCGCAGATACGCAGTATTTT,CSARDRSSGSADTQYF,TRBJ2-3,16,TRBD2,TRBV20-1,few
TGTGCCAGTAGTATAGCCTCGACAGGGATTGAGCAGTTCTTC,CASSIASTGIEQFF,TRBJ2-1,14,TRBD1,TRBV19,-
TGTGCCAGCAGCCCAGCCTCAAATCCTAACTATGGCTACACCTTC,CASSPASNPNYGYTF,TRBJ1-2,15,-,TRBV5-8,many
TGTGCCAGCAGCCCCGCGTGGGGAAATCAGCCCCAGCATTTT,CASSPAWGNQPQHF,TRBJ1-5,14,-,TRBV7-9,few
TGTGCCAGCAGTGAAGCACCCCAGACCCAGTACTTC,CASSEAPQTQYF,TRBJ2-5,12,-,TRBV2,few
TGTGCCAGTAGTATCTCGCTAGCCGGCTTCTACGAGCAGTACTTC,CASSISLAGFYEQYF,TRBJ2-7,15,-,TRBV19,-
TGTGCCAGCAGTATTATACACAGGGGCAACGAGCAGTACTTC,CASSIIHRGNEQYF,TRBJ2-7,14,TRBD1,TRBV7-9,few
TGTGCCAGCGGTGAATCGGCAGGGGGGGATTGGGAGACCCAGTACTTC,CASGESAGGDWETQYF,TRBJ2-5,16,-,TRBV6-1,once
TGTGCCAGCAGTCCCGCCCAGGGGAGCACTGAAGCTTTCTTT,CASSPAQGSTEAFF,TRBJ1-1,14,-,TRBV28,-